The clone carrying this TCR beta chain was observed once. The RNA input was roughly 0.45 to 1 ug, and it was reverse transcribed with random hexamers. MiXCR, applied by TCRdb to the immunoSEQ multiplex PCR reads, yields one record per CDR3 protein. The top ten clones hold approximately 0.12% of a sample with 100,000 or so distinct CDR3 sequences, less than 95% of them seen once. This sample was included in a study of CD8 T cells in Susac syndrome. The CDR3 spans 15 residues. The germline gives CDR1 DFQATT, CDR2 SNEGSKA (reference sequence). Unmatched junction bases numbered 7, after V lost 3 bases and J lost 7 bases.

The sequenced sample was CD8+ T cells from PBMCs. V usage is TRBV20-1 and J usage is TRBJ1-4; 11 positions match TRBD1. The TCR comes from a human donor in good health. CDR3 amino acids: CSARGGQGDTEKLFF. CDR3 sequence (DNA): TGCAGTGCTAGGGGGGGACAGGGGGACACTGAAAAACTGTTTTTT.